The next 4 T cell receptor beta chains were all read from a single sample in a study of blood T cell repertoires in COVID-19. Assay: immunoSEQ multiplex PCR; the TCRdb copy retains only in-frame clones and omits some. The profile shows 35,000 to 45,000 clones, about 90% of them singletons. Sequenced sample: peripheral blood. These receptors came from a man in his fifties or sixties with active COVID-19.

This rearrangement joins TRBV6-5 to TRBJ2-1; 8 positions match TRBD2. This CDR3 is 15 amino acids long. Germline V gene lookup returns CDR1 MNHEY and CDR2 SVGAGI. V trimming: 7 bases; J trimming: 7 bases; junction bases outside the gene matches: 12. The CDR3 nucleotides are TGTGCCAGCACCCCCGGGGGGGGGTTCTTTAATGAGCAGTTCTTC. This encodes CASTPGGGFFNEQFF.

This clone was detected a few times. CDR3 in amino acids: CASSDRGTSSYEQYF. Here the CDR3 DNA reads TGTGCCAGCAGTGATCGGGGGACTAGCTCCTACGAGCAGTACTTC. The chain has TRBV6-1 and TRBJ2-7; 8 nucleotides match TRBD2. J lost 0 bases, V lost 3 bases, and 4 bases had no gene match. The CDR3 consists of 15 residues. Germline loops: CDR1 MNHNS, CDR2 SASEGT.

The J gene is TRBJ2-7, the V gene TRBV5-1, with TRBD2 matching 13 bases. CDR3 length equals 15 residues. From germline, CDR1 is SGHRS and CDR2 YFSETQ. Trimming cost V 10 bases and J 7 bases; bases outside gene matches: 14. In DNA, the CDR3 is TGCGCCTCACAGTCCGGACTAGCGGGAGTGCAGGAGCAGTACTTC. This sequence encodes CASQSGLAGVQEQYF.

The chain combines TRBV30 with TRBJ1-2, with 9 bases that match TRBD1. The CDR3 loop spans 15 amino acids. Germline values: CDR1 GTSNPN, CDR2 SVGIG (reference sequence). J gave up 7 bases and V 6 bases, and 15 bases lay outside the gene matches. CDR3 in amino acids: CACGVGQGSGSGYTF. The DNA of the CDR3 is TGTGCCTGCGGGGTGGGACAGGGCTCCGGGAGTGGCTACACCTTC.